Presented here are 25 T cell receptor beta chains from one specimen sequenced in a study of T cells in Graves' hyperthyroidism and ophthalmopathy. TCR beta CDR3 regions were amplified from RNA. A set of HTBI primers served as the primers for a first-round RT-PCR of the TCR CDR3. TCRdb processed the multiplex PCR reads anew with MiXCR; each CDR3 protein has one entry. Of 300,000 to 400,000 distinct CDR3 sequences listed, 18% are singletons. What was sequenced was blood. The source of these receptors is a young man with Graves' ophthalmopathy.

V and J are TRBV3-1 and TRBJ2-7; TRBD1 aligns across 9 bases. The germline gives CDR1 LGHDT, CDR2 YNNKEL (reference sequence). V was clipped by 0 bases and J by 1 base; unmatched bases: 1. CDR3 length equals 15 residues. The CDR3: CASSQEGTGSYEQYF. Here the CDR3 DNA reads TGTGCCAGCAGCCAAGAAGGGACAGGGTCCTACGAGCAGTACTTC.

The chain combines TRBV3-1 with TRBJ1-3, with TRBD1 as a possible D gene (5 bases). This CDR3 contains 17 residues. Trimming took off 4 bases at V and 0 bases at J, with 16 bases between the two ends. Germline V gene lookup returns CDR1 LGHDT and CDR2 YNNKEL (reference sequence). For the CDR3, the DNA is TGTGCCAGCAGCCCCCTCCAGGGAGTGGTCTCTGGAAACACCATATATTTT. Amino acids: CASSPLQGVVSGNTIYF.

This clonotype was detected many times. The rearrangement links TRBV3-1 to TRBJ2-3; D gene uncertain. CDR1 and CDR2 (germline): LGHDT, YNNKEL (reference sequence). The CDR3 contains 17 residues. Trimming stripped 0 bases from V and 0 bases from J, with 13 bases between. CDR3 bases: TGTGCCAGCAGCCAAGATGTTGGTGGCGCTAGCACAGATACGCAGTATTTT. Translation gives CASSQDVGGASTDTQYF.

There are a few counts of this clonotype. This chain uses TRBV29-1 with TRBJ2-7; 7 bases map to TRBD1. The end of the DNA aligns better with TRBJ2-1, so the J call may be wrong. Germline V gene lookup returns CDR1 SQVTM and CDR2 ANQGSEA. CDR3 length equals 15 residues. Here the CDR3 DNA reads TGCAGCGTTGAAGATCAGGGGGACGGTATCTACGAGCAGTTCTTC. Translation: CSVEDQGDGIYEQFF.

Only a few counts were recorded for this clonotype. This chain uses TRBV4-1 with TRBJ1-2; D not certain. V gave up 4 bases and J gave up 8 bases, with 20 bases separating them. The germline V gene encodes CDR1 MGHRA and CDR2 YSYEKL. The CDR3 covers 15 residues. In DNA, the CDR3 is TGCGCCAGCAGCCCGACTGACGGACGGCCGAGGGGCTACACCTTC. Translating it yields CASSPTDGRPRGYTF.

This clonotype was counted between two and nine times. The CDR3 loop reads CSAAQRGRFTGELFF. The CDR3 DNA is TGCAGTGCTGCCCAGCGGGGACGCTTCACCGGGGAGCTGTTTTTT. This chain uses TRBV20-1 with TRBJ2-2, with TRBD2 matching 7 bases. CDR3 length: 15 amino acids. The germline gives CDR1 DFQATT, CDR2 SNEGSKA (reference sequence). The junction had 10 bases not matched to a gene; V was cut back by 5 bases and J by 4 bases.

J is TRBJ2-7 and V is TRBV6-9; TRBD2 might be the D (5 bases). V was cut by 4 bases and J by 3 bases, with 13 bases left in between. CDR3 size: 14 residues. CDR1 is MNHGY, CDR2 SVAAGI, per germline. The CDR3 region is CASSSKGLGYEQYF. CDR3 DNA: TGTGCCAGCAGTTCCAAAGGACTGGGCTACGAGCAGTACTTC.

This clonotype has more than one count but fewer than ten. The chain recombines TRBV6-1 with TRBJ1-2, with 12 bases aligning to TRBD1. CDR1 and CDR2 from the germline V gene are MNHNS and SASEGT. The junction had 13 bases not matched to a gene; V was cut back by 6 bases and J by 8 bases. The CDR3 has 16 residues. The CDR3 DNA is TGTGCCAGCAGGACGAGCTCGGGGACAGGGGGCGGAGGCTACACCTTC. It is translated as CASRTSSGTGGGGYTF.

The genes are TRBV6-2 or TRBV6-3 and TRBJ1-6; D possibly corresponds to TRBD1 (6 bases). CDR1 and CDR2 from the germline V gene are MNHEY and SVGEGT. The V end was cut by 5 bases, the J end by 9 bases, with 17 bases between. The length of the CDR3 is 15 residues. CDR3 sequence reads: CASSPMAGVASPLHF. CDR3 nucleotide sequence: TGTGCCAGCAGTCCAATGGCAGGGGTCGCTTCACCCCTCCACTTT.

This sequence joins TRBV9 and TRBJ2-3; the match to TRBD1 covers 8 bases. The V gene end was trimmed by 4 bases and the J gene end by 2 bases; junction bases not matched to a gene: 21. Germline V gene sequence: CDR1 SGDLS, CDR2 YYNGEE. The CDR3 is 20 residues long. The CDR3 region is CASSPPGGAAGVYLTDTQYF. For the CDR3, the DNA is TGTGCCAGCAGCCCCCCAGGGGGCGCGGCGGGTGTCTACCTCACAGATACGCAGTATTTT.

The J gene is TRBJ2-7, the V gene TRBV6-5, with 7 positions matching TRBD1. Trimming cost V 2 bases and J 2 bases; bases outside gene matches: 3. Germline values: CDR1 MNHEY, CDR2 SVGAGI. The CDR3 has 14 amino acids. Written as DNA, the CDR3 is TGTGCCAGCAGTTACACAGGGGCCCCCTACGAGCAGTACTTC. Translating gives CASSYTGAPYEQYF.

This chain links TRBV19 with TRBJ1-2; 10 bases map to TRBD1. The germline gives CDR1 LNHDA, CDR2 SQIVND (reference sequence). Trimming cost V 5 bases and J 2 bases; bases outside gene matches: 5. There are 15 residues in the CDR3. This chain's CDR3 is CASSFDRGRNYGYTF. CDR3 sequence (DNA): TGTGCCAGTAGTTTTGACAGGGGGCGCAACTATGGCTACACCTTC. Variable domain in full (rest from reference TRBV19 and TRBJ1-2): DGGITQSPKYLFRKEGQNVTLSCEQNLNHDAMYWYRQDPGQGLRLIYYSQIVNDFQKGDIAEGYSVSREKKESFPLTVTSAQKNPTAFYLCASSFDRGRNYGYTFGSGTRLTVV.

This clonotype was seen many times. The chain links TRBV20-1 to TRBJ2-2; D gene unclear. The CDR3 length is 17 residues. V was pared by 0 bases and J by 0 bases, with 14 bases between. CDR1 is DFQATT and CDR2 is SNEGSKA in the germline V gene (reference sequence). The CDR3: CSARDLLSDANTGELFF. The CDR3 nucleotides read TGCAGTGCTAGAGATCTTCTATCGGACGCGAACACCGGGGAGCTGTTTTTT.

The chain carries TRBV6-1 and TRBJ1-2; tentatively, D is TRBD1 (6 bases). The CDR3 has 14 residues. Trimming pared 4 bases from V and 6 bases from J, leaving 15 bases between. The germline V gene encodes CDR1 MNHNS and CDR2 SASEGT. CDR3 loop: CASSGTAEPDGYTF. As DNA, the CDR3 is TGTGCCAGCAGTGGGACAGCGGAACCTGATGGCTACACCTTC.

This clonotype occurred a few times. The chain uses TRBV3-1 and TRBJ2-7; TRBD2 aligns across 8 bases. V shed 1 base and J 4 bases; nucleotides not matched to a gene: 15. Germline CDR1 LGHDT, CDR2 YNNKEL (reference sequence). The CDR3 consists of 18 residues. This CDR3 is CASSQVVRGGYLSYEQYF. In DNA form, the CDR3 reads TGTGCCAGCAGCCAAGTAGTCCGGGGGGGCTATTTGTCGTACGAGCAGTACTTC.

The CDR3 DNA reads TGTGCCAGCAGTTTGACCCGTAGCTCTGGGGCCAACGTCCTGACTTTC. Translation: CASSLTRSSGANVLTF. The chain uses TRBV27 and TRBJ2-6; D is unclear. The CDR3 spans 16 residues. CDR1 is MNHEY and CDR2 is SMNVEV in the germline V gene (reference sequence). V lost 3 bases, J lost 0 bases, and 9 bases lay in between.

This clonotype occurred a few times. The chain links TRBV25-1 to TRBJ1-1, with a weak D call TRBD1 (6 bases). The CDR3 extends over 14 amino acids. Germline V gene lookup returns CDR1 MGHDK and CDR2 SYGVNS. V dropped 6 bases and J dropped 4 bases, with 15 bases sitting between them. The DNA for the CDR3 is TGTGCCAGCAGGTTAGGGGGATATGGCACTGAAGCTTTCTTT. It translates to CASRLGGYGTEAFF. The full variable domain, its missing parts supplied by reference TRBV25-1 and TRBJ1-1, is EADIYQTPRYLVIGTGKKITLECSQTMGHDKMYWYQQDPGMELHLIHYSYGVNSTEKGDLSSESTVSRIRTEHFPLTLESARPSHTSQYLCASRLGGYGTEAFFGQGTRLTVV.

The V call is TRBV6-1, the J call TRBJ2-3, with D possibly matching TRBD1 (5 bases). The CDR3 is 13 residues long. V lost 11 bases and J 3 bases, leaving 15 bases between the germline ends. Germline V gives CDR1 MNHNS, CDR2 SASEGT. CDR3 in amino acids: CAVSHRFTDTQYF. The CDR3 nucleotides are TGTGCCGTGTCCCACAGGTTTACAGATACGCAGTATTTT.

This chain links TRBV4-1 with TRBJ2-1; D may be TRBD2 (5 bases). This CDR3 region has 15 residues. Per the germline V gene, CDR1 is MGHRA and CDR2 is YSYEKL. With 0 bases removed from V and 6 bases from J, the gap between germline ends came to 12 bases. The CDR3 sequence is CASSQDPGGGNEQFF. DNA of the CDR3: TGCGCCAGCAGCCAAGATCCGGGCGGAGGCAATGAGCAGTTCTTC.

J is TRBJ2-7 and V is TRBV2; perhaps TRBD1 as D (6 bases). CDR3 length: 13 amino acids. Germline CDR1 reads SNHLY; CDR2 reads FYNNEI. The V and J ends lost 6 bases and 4 bases respectively, with 13 bases between them. The CDR3 nucleotides read TGTGCCAGCAGCCCGGGACAAGAGTACGAGCAGTACTTC. It specifies CASSPGQEYEQYF.

There are a few counts of this clonotype. DNA of the CDR3: TGTGCCAGCAGCCAAGAGCGAAGACTAGCGACAAAAGAGACCCAGTACTTC. Its protein is CASSQERRLATKETQYF. V usage is TRBV3-1 and J usage is TRBJ2-5, with 8 bases matching TRBD2. CDR1 LGHDT and CDR2 YNNKEL come from the germline V gene (reference sequence). The CDR3 is 17 amino acids. The V segment lost 0 bases and the J segment 3 bases; nucleotides outside the gene matches: 9.

The V and J genes are TRBV7-8 and TRBJ2-5; 8 nucleotides match TRBD2. V gave up 5 bases and J gave up 1 base; unmatched junction bases: 9. There are 16 residues in the CDR3. In germline, CDR1 is SGHVS, CDR2 FQNEAQ. In DNA form, the CDR3 reads TGTGCCAGCAGCCTCGGGCGGCGGGGGGCCCAAGAGACCCAGTACTTC. As protein: CASSLGRRGAQETQYF.

The chain combines TRBV18 with TRBJ2-1; D call uncertain. V lost 2 bases and J 7 bases, leaving 21 bases between the germline ends. Germline V gene data show CDR1 as KGHSH and CDR2 as LQKENI. This CDR3 comprises 17 residues. The CDR3 loop is CASSPAEKGWSENEQFF. DNA for the CDR3: TGTGCCAGCTCACCAGCGGAGAAGGGTTGGTCTGAGAATGAGCAGTTCTTC.

This clonotype was picked up a small number of times. One base away lies a much larger clone, so this may be a sequencing read error. V is TRBV11-2 and J is TRBJ1-2, with 7 bases fitting TRBD1. Germline values: CDR1 SGHAT, CDR2 FQNNGV. CDR3 size: 13 residues. The chain's CDR3 is CASGLRGRDGYTF. CDR3 DNA: TGTGCCAGCGGCTTGAGGGGGCGGGATGGCTACACCTTC.

This clonotype was seen only a few times. The V call is TRBV20-1, the J call TRBJ1-6, with 8 bases identical to TRBD1. V gave up 0 bases and J gave up 10 bases; unmatched junction bases: 5. CDR1 is DFQATT and CDR2 is SNEGSKA in the germline V gene (reference sequence). This CDR3 is 14 amino acids long. CDR3 protein: CSARDGAGGSPLHF. The CDR3 DNA reads TGCAGTGCTAGAGATGGGGCAGGGGGCTCACCCCTCCACTTT.